The T cell receptor beta chain under discussion was sequenced for a study of regulatory T cells in long-lasting Graves disease. Sample time point: persistent/refractory GD, antithyroid drugs over 5 years with positive TRAb. From PBMCs, RNA was extracted and then used to make the TCR library. Diagnosing Graves' disease relied on the American Thyroid Association guidelines. Roughly 10 milliliters of peripheral blood were drawn into EDTA tubes. Building of the TCR beta libraries involved iRepertoire HTBI primers and Arm-PCR of CDR3 regions. TCRdb independently ran MiXCR on the multiplex PCR reads; one entry per CDR3 protein. Of a few hundred thousand distinct CDR3 sequences in the sample, about 20% are singletons; the top ten hold less than 15%. Sequences were derived from peripheral blood mononuclear cells (PBMCs), sampled when the disease was refractory, from a patient treated with antithyroid drugs. The sequence was collected from a female donor with Graves disease.

The CDR3 sequence: CASSMGADYYEQYF. The CDR3 coding sequence is TGTGCCAGTAGTATGGGGGCGGACTACTACGAGCAGTACTTC. The chain recombines TRBV19 with TRBJ2-7, with D perhaps given as TRBD1 or TRBD2 (6 bases each). CDR1 is LNHDA and CDR2 is SQIVND in the germline V gene (reference sequence). Trimming stripped 3 bases from V and 3 bases from J, with 12 bases between. The CDR3 extends over 14 amino acids. The full variable domain, completed using reference TRBV19 and TRBJ2-7, is DGGITQSPKYLFRKEGQNVTLSCEQNLNHDAMYWYRQDPGQGLRLIYYSQIVNDFQKGDIAEGYSVSREKKESFPLTVTSAQKNPTAFYLCASSMGADYYEQYFGPGTRLTVT.